This T cell receptor beta chain came from a study of blood T cell repertoires in COVID-19. Clones were sequenced by immunoSEQ multiplex PCR, and TCRdb holds only the in-frame ones, with some missing. The table shows about 330,000 clones, with 85% occurring only once. This clone occurred a few times. The specimen sequenced was peripheral blood. This sequence was found in a human donor in a cohort sampled during active COVID-19.

CDR3 residues: CASSVAPAGHMNTEAFF. The CDR3 DNA reads TGTGCCAGCAGCGTAGCCCCGGCAGGTCATATGAACACTGAAGCTTTCTTT. The rearrangement links TRBV9 to TRBJ1-1; no clear D gene. The CDR3 consists of 17 residues. From germline, CDR1 is SGDLS and CDR2 YYNGEE. Trimming shortened V by 0 bases and J by 0 bases, and 15 bases separated the two germline ends.